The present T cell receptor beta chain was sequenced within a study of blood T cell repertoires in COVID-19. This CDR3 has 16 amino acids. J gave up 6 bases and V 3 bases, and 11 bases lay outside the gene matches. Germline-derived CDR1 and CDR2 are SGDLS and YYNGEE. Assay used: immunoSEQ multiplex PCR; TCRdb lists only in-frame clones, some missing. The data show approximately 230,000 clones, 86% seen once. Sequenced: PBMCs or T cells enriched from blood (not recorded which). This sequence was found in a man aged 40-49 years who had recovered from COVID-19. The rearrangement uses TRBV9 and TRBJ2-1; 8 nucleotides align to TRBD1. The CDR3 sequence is CASSGHRGTGANEQFF. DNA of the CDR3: TGTGCCAGCAGCGGCCACCGAGGGACAGGTGCCAATGAGCAGTTCTTC.